The rows below give T cell receptor beta chains drawn from one sample of a study of blood T cells in healthy people across ages. TCRdb passed the 5' RACE reads through MiXCR, listing each CDR3 protein once. This sample has fewer than 800,000 distinct CDR3 sequences, with roughly 25% found just once. The same sample was also used in a study of T cells of mothers and their children.

The sample taken for sequencing was blood. The receptors originated from a boy younger than 18 in good health. Each CDR3 is given with its conserved first and last residue. D genes are given only for firm matches. Expanded clones get a size class; other rows say once, few or many, or leave the size out.

j_gene | v_gene | abundance | d_gene | CDR3aa | CDR3nt
TRBJ2-7 | TRBV7-9 | - | TRBD1 | CASSSDREVHEQYF | TGTGCCAGCAGCTCCGACAGGGAAGTACACGAGCAGTACTTC
TRBJ2-5 | TRBV9 | - | - | CASSGGVGETQYF | TGTGCCAGCAGCGGAGGGGTTGGAGAGACCCAGTACTTC
TRBJ1-1 | TRBV12-3/TRBV12-4 | - | - | CASREQDGTEAFF | TGTGCCAGCAGAGAACAGGACGGCACTGAAGCTTTCTTT
TRBJ2-5 | TRBV20-1 | - | - | CSASSHQLRETQYF | TGCAGTGCTAGTAGTCACCAGCTCCGGGAGACCCAGTACTTC
TRBJ1-2 | TRBV6-6 | - | TRBD1 | CASSGRDRANYGYTF | TGTGCCAGCAGTGGCCGGGACAGGGCCAACTATGGCTACACCTTC
TRBJ2-5 | TRBV6-6 | few | - | CASRNYYSPGPSDCFF | TGTGCCAGCAGGAACTATTACTCACCGGGACCCTCTGATTGCTTCTTC
TRBJ2-7 | TRBV20-1 | - | TRBD2 | CSATGSGISYEQYF | TGCAGTGCTACTGGTAGCGGGATCTCCTACGAGCAGTACTTC
TRBJ2-7 | TRBV20-1 | - | - | CSASKHEQYF | TGCAGTGCTAGTAAACACGAGCAGTACTTC
TRBJ2-5 | TRBV7-2 | once | - | CASSLMRGGETQYF | TGTGCCAGCAGCTTAATGAGGGGCGGTGAGACCCAGTACTTC
TRBJ1-2 | TRBV13 | - | TRBD1 | CASTLRDRGGGDF | TGTGCCAGCACCCTGCGGGACAGGGGAGGAGGAGACTTC
TRBJ1-1 | TRBV6-1 | few | - | CASQIYGTEAFF | TGTGCCAGCCAAATATACGGGACTGAAGCTTTCTTT
TRBJ2-5 | TRBV10-3 | few | TRBD2 | CAISSRGGQETQYF | TGTGCCATCAGTTCACGGGGGGGCCAAGAGACCCAGTACTTC
TRBJ2-7 | TRBV29-1 | few | - | CSVAGGNVNEQYF | TGCAGCGTTGCAGGGGGGAACGTCAACGAGCAGTACTTC
TRBJ2-5 | TRBV28 | - | TRBD2 | CASSFYGGGETQYF | TGTGCCAGCAGTTTTTACGGGGGGGGAGAGACCCAGTACTTC
TRBJ1-1 | TRBV28 | - | TRBD1 | CASSFLNRGVTEAFF | TGTGCCAGCAGCTTCTTGAACAGGGGTGTCACTGAAGCTTTCTTT
TRBJ1-1 | TRBV27 | - | - | CASSSSPGAGEAFF | TGTGCCAGCAGTTCCAGCCCGGGCGCGGGTGAAGCTTTCTTT
TRBJ2-3 | TRBV6-5 | few | - | CASSRGGSTDTQYF | TGTGCCAGCAGTAGGGGAGGCAGCACAGATACGCAGTATTTT
TRBJ1-1 | TRBV19 | - | - | CASVGGKNTEAFF | TGTGCCAGTGTGGGGGGAAAGAACACTGAAGCTTTCTTT
TRBJ2-5 | TRBV5-1 | - | TRBD1 | CASSTGTGLYTQYF | TGCGCCAGCAGCACCGGGACAGGGCTTTATACCCAGTACTTC
TRBJ2-7 | TRBV7-9 | few | - | CASSNRADYEQYF | TGTGCCAGCAGCAACAGAGCGGATTACGAGCAGTACTTC
TRBJ2-5 | TRBV7-9 | - | - | CASSSRDIETQYF | TGTGCCAGCAGCTCCCGGGACATAGAGACCCAGTACTTC
TRBJ2-2 | TRBV12-3/TRBV12-4 | few | - | CASSTTEKHTGELFF | TGTGCCAGCAGTACGACAGAAAAACACACCGGGGAGCTGTTTTTT
TRBJ2-1 | TRBV6-5 | few | TRBD1 | CASSWGQGGNEQFF | TGTGCCAGCAGTTGGGGACAGGGTGGGAATGAGCAGTTCTTC
TRBJ2-1 | TRBV3-1 | few | TRBD2 | CASSPGGYGSGLSYNEQFF | TGTGCCAGCAGCCCCGGCGGTTATGGTAGCGGGCTTTCCTACAATGAGCAGTTCTTC
TRBJ2-1 | TRBV4-1 | few | - | CASSQQLYNEQFF | TGCGCCAGCAGCCAACAGCTCTACAATGAGCAGTTCTTC
TRBJ2-1 | TRBV28 | few | TRBD2 | CASSLYAGEINEQFF | TGTGCCAGCAGTTTATACGCGGGAGAGATTAATGAGCAGTTCTTC
TRBJ2-3 | TRBV24-1 | - | TRBD2 | CATSPGLASDTQYF | TGTGCCACCAGTCCGGGACTAGCGTCGGATACGCAGTATTTT
TRBJ2-3 | TRBV4-1 | few | - | CAVGRGPEDTQYF | TGCGCCGTGGGTCGGGGGCCCGAGGATACGCAGTATTTT
TRBJ2-1 | TRBV4-3 | - | - | CASSQTESYNEQFF | TGCGCCAGCAGCCAAACTGAGTCCTACAATGAGCAGTTCTTC
TRBJ2-1 | TRBV19 | - | - | CASSPSSEGAYNEQFF | TGTGCCAGTAGTCCATCTAGCGAGGGGGCCTACAATGAGCAGTTCTTC
TRBJ2-1 | TRBV5-5 | - | TRBD1 | CASSLTGALAYNEQFF | TGTGCCAGCAGCTTAACAGGGGCCCTGGCCTACAATGAGCAGTTCTTC
TRBJ2-3 | TRBV5-1 | few | - | CASSLEAYLPYTDTQYF | TGCGCCAGCAGCTTGGAGGCATACTTACCTTACACAGATACGCAGTATTTT
TRBJ2-7 | TRBV6-1 | few | - | CASSEGVGAYEQYF | TGTGCCAGCAGTGAAGGGGTCGGGGCTTACGAGCAGTACTTC
TRBJ1-2 | TRBV6-5 | - | TRBD1 | CASSYSPGQGVGYTF | TGTGCCAGCAGTTACTCCCCGGGACAGGGTGTTGGCTACACCTTC
TRBJ2-7 | TRBV7-9 | few | TRBD1 | CASSGMGTGAYEQYF | TGTGCCAGCAGCGGAATGGGGACAGGCGCCTACGAGCAGTACTTC
TRBJ1-1 | TRBV19 | - | - | CAIKETDSLNTEAFF | TGTGCCATCAAGGAAACAGACAGTTTGAACACCGAAGCTTTCTTT
TRBJ2-5 | TRBV6-8 | few | TRBD2 | CASSYSLAGAQETQYF | TGTGCCAGCAGTTACTCACTAGCGGGAGCCCAAGAGACCCAGTACTTC
TRBJ2-5 | TRBV10-3 | many | - | CAISESGAQETQYF | TGTGCCATCAGTGAGTCAGGGGCCCAAGAGACCCAGTACTTC
TRBJ2-5 | TRBV4-1 | few | - | CASSQTPGQQYF | TGCGCCAGCAGCCAGACACCGGGTCAGCAGTACTTC
TRBJ2-5 | TRBV20-1 | few | TRBD1 | CSASEGAKTQYF | TGCAGTGCTAGCGAGGGGGCGAAGACCCAGTACTTC
TRBJ2-7 | TRBV15 | few | - | CATSRDLGGNYEQYF | TGTGCCACCAGCAGAGACTTGGGAGGTAACTACGAGCAGTACTTC
TRBJ2-7 | TRBV5-1 | - | - | CASSLDLMGEQYF | TGCGCCAGCAGCTTGGATCTGATGGGCGAGCAGTACTTC
TRBJ2-1 | TRBV5-4 | - | - | CASSYVGGINNEQFF | TGTGCCAGCAGCTACGTTGGGGGCATAAACAATGAGCAGTTCTTC
TRBJ2-5 | TRBV7-9 | many | - | CASSSRYQETQYF | TGTGCCAGCAGTTCTCGGTACCAAGAGACCCAGTACTTC
TRBJ2-1 | TRBV5-1 | - | TRBD1 | CASSLAPGQGIDEQFF | TGCGCCAGCAGCTTGGCTCCGGGACAGGGAATCGATGAGCAGTTCTTC
TRBJ1-1 | TRBV2 | - | - | CASSEAIQAEAFF | TGTGCCAGCAGCGAAGCGATCCAGGCTGAAGCTTTCTTT
TRBJ2-5 | TRBV29-1 | few | - | CSVEVGVDNQETQYF | TGCAGCGTTGAAGTCGGGGTGGATAACCAAGAGACCCAGTACTTC
TRBJ2-7 | TRBV7-2 | - | TRBD1 | CASSLDLEQGTYEQYF | TGTGCCAGCAGCCTAGACCTCGAACAGGGGACCTACGAGCAGTACTTC
TRBJ2-7 | TRBV7-9 | - | TRBD1 | CASGSPPGQGAYEQYF | TGTGCCAGCGGATCCCCTCCAGGGCAGGGGGCATACGAGCAGTACTTC
TRBJ1-4 | TRBV7-9 | few | - | CASSSPMGANEKLFF | TGTGCCAGCAGCAGCCCAATGGGTGCGAATGAAAAACTGTTTTTT